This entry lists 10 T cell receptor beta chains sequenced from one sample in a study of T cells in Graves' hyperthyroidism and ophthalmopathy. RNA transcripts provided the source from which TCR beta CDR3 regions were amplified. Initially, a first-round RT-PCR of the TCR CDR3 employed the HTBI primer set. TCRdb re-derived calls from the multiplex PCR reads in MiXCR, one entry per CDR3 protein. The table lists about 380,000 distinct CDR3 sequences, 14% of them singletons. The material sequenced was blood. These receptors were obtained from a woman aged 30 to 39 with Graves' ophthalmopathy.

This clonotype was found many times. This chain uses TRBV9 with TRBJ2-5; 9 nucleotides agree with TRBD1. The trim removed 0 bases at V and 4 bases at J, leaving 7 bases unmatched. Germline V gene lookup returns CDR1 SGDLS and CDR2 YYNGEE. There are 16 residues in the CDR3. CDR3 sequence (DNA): TGTGCCAGCAGCGTAGCTCCGGGACAGGGCACAGAGACCCAGTACTTC. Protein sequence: CASSVAPGQGTETQYF.

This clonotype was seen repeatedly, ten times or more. CDR3 coding DNA: TGTGCCAGCTCACCAGGGACGGCAGCTAACTATGGCTACACCTTC. Its protein is CASSPGTAANYGYTF. V gene TRBV18 combines with J gene TRBJ1-2; D possibly corresponds to TRBD1 (5 bases). Between the trimmed V and J ends, which lost 2 bases and 0 bases, there was a span of 10 bases. CDR1 and CDR2 from the germline V gene are KGHSH and LQKENI. This CDR3 contains 15 residues.

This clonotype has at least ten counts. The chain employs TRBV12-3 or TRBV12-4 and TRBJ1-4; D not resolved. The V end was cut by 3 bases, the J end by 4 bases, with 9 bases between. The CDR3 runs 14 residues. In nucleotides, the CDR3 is TGTGCCAGCAGTTTCCACAGCGATAATGAAAAACTGTTTTTT. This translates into CASSFHSDNEKLFF.

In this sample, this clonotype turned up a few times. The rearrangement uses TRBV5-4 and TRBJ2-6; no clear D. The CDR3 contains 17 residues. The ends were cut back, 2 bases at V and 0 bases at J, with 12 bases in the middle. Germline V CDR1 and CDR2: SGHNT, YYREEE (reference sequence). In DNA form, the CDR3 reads TGTGCCAGCAGCTTTTATTTTCCGTCCTCTGGGGCCAACGTCCTGACTTTC. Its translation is CASSFYFPSSGANVLTF.

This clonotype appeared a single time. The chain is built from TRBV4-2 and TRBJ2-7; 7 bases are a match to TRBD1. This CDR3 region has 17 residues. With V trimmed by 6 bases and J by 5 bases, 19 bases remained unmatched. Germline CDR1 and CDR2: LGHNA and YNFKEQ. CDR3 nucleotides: TGTGCCAGCAGTCGCAGTGTGCTTCGGAGACAGGGACACGAGCAGTACTTC. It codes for CASSRSVLRRQGHEQYF.

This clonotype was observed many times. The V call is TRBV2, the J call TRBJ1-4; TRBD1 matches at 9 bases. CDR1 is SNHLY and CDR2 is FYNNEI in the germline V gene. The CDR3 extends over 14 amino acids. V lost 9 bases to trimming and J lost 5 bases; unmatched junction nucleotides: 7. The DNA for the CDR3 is TGTGCCAGGTTACCGGGACAGGGAAATGAAAAACTGTTTTTT. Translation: CARLPGQGNEKLFF.

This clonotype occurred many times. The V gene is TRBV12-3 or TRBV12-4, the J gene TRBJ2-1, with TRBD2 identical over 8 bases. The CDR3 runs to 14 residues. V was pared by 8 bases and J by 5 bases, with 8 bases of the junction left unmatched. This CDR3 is CASGSAGGDNEQFF. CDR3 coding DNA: TGTGCCAGCGGGTCGGCGGGGGGAGACAATGAGCAGTTCTTC.

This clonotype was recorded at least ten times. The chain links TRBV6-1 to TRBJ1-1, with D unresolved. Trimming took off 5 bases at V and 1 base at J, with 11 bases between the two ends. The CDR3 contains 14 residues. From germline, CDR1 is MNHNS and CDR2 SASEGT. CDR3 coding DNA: TGTGCCAGCAGTTATAAGACGGAGAACACTGAAGCTTTCTTT. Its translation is CASSYKTENTEAFF.

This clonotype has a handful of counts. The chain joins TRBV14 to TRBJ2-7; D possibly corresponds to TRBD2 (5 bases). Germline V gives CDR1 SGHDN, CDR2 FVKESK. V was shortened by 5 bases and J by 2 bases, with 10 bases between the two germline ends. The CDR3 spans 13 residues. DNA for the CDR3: TGTGCCAGCAGCGGCGGGTTGACCTACGAGCAGTACTTC. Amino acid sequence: CASSGGLTYEQYF.

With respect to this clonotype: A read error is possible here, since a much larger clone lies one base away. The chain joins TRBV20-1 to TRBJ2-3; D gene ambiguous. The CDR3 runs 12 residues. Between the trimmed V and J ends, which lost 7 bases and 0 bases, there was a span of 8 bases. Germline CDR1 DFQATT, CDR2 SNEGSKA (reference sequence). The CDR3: CSGAGSTDTQYF. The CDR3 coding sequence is TGCAGTGGAGCCGGCAGCACAGATACGCAGTATTTT.